Each of the 22 T cell receptor beta chains below was sequenced from the same sample in a study of early T cells in non-severe SARS-CoV-2 infection. MiXCR, run by TCRdb on the 5' RACE reads, gives a single entry per CDR3 protein. The sample yields roughly 30,000 distinct CDR3 sequences, approximately 5% seen once. Specimen: whole blood. These receptors were collected from an adult who was a healthcare worker with PCR-confirmed SARS-CoV-2 infection or an uninfected control (not recorded which).

This clonotype has ten or more counts. The chain has TRBV5-1 and TRBJ1-5; possible D gene TRBD1, 5 bases. Between the trimmed V and J ends, which lost 4 bases and 5 bases, there was a span of 10 bases. CDR1 SGHRS and CDR2 YFSETQ come from the germline V gene. This CDR3 spans 13 amino acids. CDR3 loop: CASSTGRDQPQHF. The CDR3 region has the DNA TGCGCCAGCAGCACGGGCAGGGATCAGCCCCAGCATTTT.

This clonotype occurred many times. This rearrangement joins TRBV7-6 to TRBJ2-3; D is possibly TRBD2 (5 bases). V shed 3 bases and J shed 0 bases, with 10 bases lying between them. In germline, CDR1 is SGHVS, CDR2 FNYEAQ. The length of the CDR3 is 15 residues. The CDR3 DNA sequence: TGTGCCAGCAGCTTCCGGGGAACTAGCACAGATACGCAGTATTTT. Protein: CASSFRGTSTDTQYF.

This clonotype appeared many times. V gene TRBV7-6 combines with J gene TRBJ2-1; D not certain. This CDR3 comprises 13 residues. The V end was cut by 0 bases, the J end by 5 bases, with 5 bases between. The germline gives CDR1 SGHVS, CDR2 FNYEAQ. CDR3 in DNA: TGTGCCAGCAGCTTAGCCAGGAACAATGAGCAGTTCTTC. It specifies CASSLARNNEQFF.

This clonotype was observed at least ten times. This sequence joins TRBV30 and TRBJ2-2; possible D gene TRBD2, 6 bases. Germline CDR1 GTSNPN, CDR2 SVGIG (reference sequence). With 5 bases removed from V and 5 bases from J, the gap between germline ends came to 15 bases. The CDR3 loop spans 14 amino acids. The CDR3 DNA reads as TGTGCCTGGCAAACGGGGGTCGTGACCGGGGAGCTGTTTTTT. Its protein is CAWQTGVVTGELFF.

Many counts were recorded for this clonotype. The V and J genes are TRBV10-3 and TRBJ2-5, with 8 bases that match TRBD2. Germline-derived CDR1 and CDR2 are ENHRY and SYGVKD. The CDR3 sequence is 13 residues long. After removal of 8 bases from V and 5 bases from J, the junction contained 7 bases not matched to a gene. CDR3 in DNA: TGTGCCATCGCCGAGACTAGCGTGGAGACCCAGTACTTC. This sequence encodes CAIAETSVETQYF.

There are many counts of this clonotype. This chain links TRBV28 with TRBJ2-1; D perhaps matches TRBD1 (5 bases). Germline V gene lookup returns CDR1 MDHEN and CDR2 SYDVKM. Trimming shortened V by 6 bases and J by 5 bases, and 14 bases separated the two germline ends. CDR3 length: 14 amino acids. The CDR3 reads CASRPRKGDNEQFF. CDR3 sequence (DNA): TGTGCCAGCAGACCGCGCAAAGGGGACAATGAGCAGTTCTTC.

The chain couples TRBV20-1 to TRBJ1-5; no reliable D call. V lost 3 bases and J 0 bases, leaving 12 bases between the germline ends. From germline, CDR1 is DFQATT and CDR2 SNEGSKA (reference sequence). The CDR3 is 15 amino acids. DNA for the CDR3: TGCAGTGCTAGTCCTGGGGTGGATAGCAATCAGCCCCAGCATTTT. Translating it yields CSASPGVDSNQPQHF.

This clonotype was observed many times. The rearrangement uses TRBV11-3 and TRBJ1-5; TRBD1 might be the D (6 bases). The CDR3 extends over 15 amino acids. Trimming removed 5 bases from V and 4 bases from J, with 15 bases in between. Germline CDR1 is SGHNT and CDR2 is YENEEA. The CDR3 reads CASSVGTLKNQPQHF. The CDR3 nucleotides read TGTGCCAGCAGCGTCGGGACACTGAAGAATCAGCCCCAGCATTTT.

This clonotype was seen at least ten times. The chain couples TRBV10-3 to TRBJ1-2, with D possibly TRBD1 on 6 matching bases. The length of the CDR3 is 14 residues. Germline-derived CDR1 and CDR2 are ENHRY and SYGVKD. Trimming took 2 bases from V and 6 from J, leaving 13 bases between them. This CDR3 is CAISERQVSDGYTF. The CDR3 DNA follows: TGTGCCATCAGTGAGAGACAGGTATCCGATGGCTACACCTTC.

The sample holds many counts of this clonotype. The V call is TRBV7-2, the J call TRBJ2-3; 12 nucleotides agree with TRBD2. The CDR3 runs to 19 residues. Germline V gives CDR1 SGHTA, CDR2 FQGNSA. The V and J ends lost 4 bases and 0 bases, in that order; junction bases with no gene match: 11. Here the CDR3 reads CASSWPTSGGESSTDTQYF. CDR3 nucleotides: TGTGCCAGCAGCTGGCCGACTAGCGGGGGCGAATCTAGCACAGATACGCAGTATTTT. The full variable domain, its missing parts supplied by reference TRBV7-2 and TRBJ2-3, is GAGVSQSPSNKVTEKGKDVELRCDPISGHTALYWYRQSLGQGLEFLIYFQGNSAPDKSGLPSDRFSAERTGGSVSTLTIQRTQQEDSAVYLCASSWPTSGGESSTDTQYFGPGTRLTVL.

This clonotype was seen repeatedly, ten times or more. The J gene is TRBJ1-1, the V gene TRBV28; D is ambiguous. The CDR3 consists of 14 residues. Germline V gene data show CDR1 as MDHEN and CDR2 as SYDVKM. The ends were cut back, 3 bases at V and 3 bases at J, with 11 bases in the middle. The CDR3 sequence: CASSFWEQYTEAFF. The CDR3 DNA sequence: TGTGCCAGCAGTTTTTGGGAACAGTACACTGAAGCTTTCTTT.

This clonotype has just a few counts. The DNA for the CDR3 is TGTGCCAGCAGCGTAGATGGGGGGAATCAGCCCCAGCATTTT. As protein: CASSVDGGNQPQHF. J is TRBJ1-5 and V is TRBV9; a weak D match, TRBD1 (5 bases). From germline, CDR1 is SGDLS and CDR2 YYNGEE. This CDR3 has 14 residues. V was cut by 0 bases and J by 4 bases, with 8 bases left in between.

Comment on this clonotype: A much more abundant neighbour one base away suggests this may be a read error. This sequence joins TRBV9 and TRBJ1-6; D is ambiguous. Germline CDR1 SGDLS, CDR2 YYNGEE. Trimming pared 4 bases from V and 7 bases from J, leaving 12 bases between. The CDR3 is 14 residues long. This CDR3 reads CASSQVSPNSPLHF. The CDR3 DNA sequence: TGTGCCAGCAGCCAAGTCAGTCCAAATTCACCCCTCCACTTT.

The chain is built from TRBV6-6 and TRBJ2-5; TRBD1 aligns across 7 bases. J gave up 1 base and V 2 bases, and 4 bases lay outside the gene matches. The CDR3 loop spans 15 amino acids. Germline V gene sequence: CDR1 MNHNY, CDR2 SVGAGI (reference sequence). Here the CDR3 DNA reads TGTGCCAGCAGTTACAGGGGGCGTACCCAAGAGACCCAGTACTTC. This sequence encodes CASSYRGRTQETQYF.

This clonotype came up a few times. The chain uses TRBV11-3 and TRBJ2-2, with D possibly matching TRBD1 (5 bases). CDR3 length: 13 residues. Germline CDR1 SGHNT, CDR2 YENEEA. V was pared by 8 bases and J by 8 bases, with 15 bases between. The CDR3 DNA is TGTGCCAGCGGGGCCAGGGATGAAGGGGAGCTGTTTTTT. Translated: CASGARDEGELFF.

In its sample, this clonotype was seen once. CDR3 region: CASKLTGKESPLHF. In nucleotides, the CDR3 is TGCGCCAGCAAGTTGACAGGGAAGGAATCACCCCTCCACTTT. This sequence joins TRBV5-1 and TRBJ1-6, with 7 nucleotides matching TRBD1. The CDR3 is 14 amino acids. The trim removed 6 bases at V and 10 bases at J, leaving 10 bases unmatched. The germline gives CDR1 SGHRS, CDR2 YFSETQ.

This clonotype has a count of ten or more. This rearrangement joins TRBV7-6 to TRBJ2-7; D is perhaps TRBD1 (6 bases). The CDR3 sequence is 13 residues long. Between the trimmed V and J ends, which lost 5 bases and 4 bases, there was a span of 12 bases. CDR1 is SGHVS and CDR2 is FNYEAQ in the germline V gene. CDR3 bases: TGTGCCAGCAGCCCTCAGGGGCGGTACGAGCAGTACTTC. As protein: CASSPQGRYEQYF.

This clonotype came up many times. This sequence joins TRBV5-1 and TRBJ2-7; tentatively, D is TRBD1 (6 bases). Germline V gene data show CDR1 as SGHRS and CDR2 as YFSETQ. The V end was cut by 0 bases, the J end by 3 bases, with 13 bases between. The CDR3 has 15 residues. CDR3 DNA: TGCGCCAGCAGCTTGGGAAATTCGGACAGCTACGAGCAGTACTTC. Its protein product is CASSLGNSDSYEQYF.

This clonotype occurred a few times. This chain connects TRBV24-1 to TRBJ1-2, with unresolved D. Germline values: CDR1 KGHDR, CDR2 SFDVKD. The CDR3 sequence is 14 residues long. V shed 2 bases and J shed 4 bases, with 10 bases lying between them. The CDR3 DNA follows: TGTGCCACCAGTGATTCGGGCACAATCTATGGCTACACCTTC. Encoded protein: CATSDSGTIYGYTF.

In its sample, this clonotype was seen many times. This chain connects TRBV11-2 to TRBJ2-2, with no clear D. This CDR3 comprises 13 residues. Trimming took off 2 bases at V and 4 bases at J, with 5 bases between the two ends. Looked up from germline, CDR1 is SGHAT and CDR2 is FQNNGV. This chain's CDR3 is CASSLYSTGELFF. As DNA, the CDR3 is TGTGCCAGCAGCTTATACAGCACCGGGGAGCTGTTTTTT.

In this sample, this clonotype turned up many times. Relative to the germline gene, one junction end is altered; a read error may explain this. The J gene is TRBJ1-6, the V gene TRBV30, with a weak D call TRBD1 (6 bases). The CDR3 covers 18 residues. Per germline, CDR1 GTSNPN and CDR2 SVGIG (reference sequence). For the CDR3, the DNA is TGTGCCTGGAGTGTACCTCTCCCGGACAGCGACTATAATTCAGCCCTCCACTTT. It translates to CAWSVPLPDSDYNSALHF.

This clonotype was seen ten or more times. This chain links TRBV7-2 with TRBJ2-7; tentatively, D is TRBD2 (6 bases). Germline CDR1 SGHTA, CDR2 FQGNSA. V shed 3 bases and J shed 4 bases, with 19 bases lying between them. The CDR3 length is 16 residues. CDR3 amino acids: CASSFGGVRAFYEQYF. The CDR3, as DNA: TGTGCCAGCAGCTTTGGAGGGGTTAGAGCCTTTTACGAGCAGTACTTC.